Presented here are 2 T cell receptor beta chains from one specimen sequenced in a study of cytotoxic CD8 clonotypes in ibrutinib-treated CLL (dated by TCRdb to the early 2020s). Library construction relied on the immunoSEQ multiplex PCR assay. Entries here come from immuneACCESS through TCRdb and include only in-frame sequences with V and J called. Some clones fail to appear in such tables; in the studies checked, an unresolved V gene covers under half of the shortfall, and the cause of the remainder is unknown. Recorded for this sample are around 76,000 clones; around 78% of them occurred a single time. The leading ten clones occupy about 36% of the sample. The sample's time point label, in plain terms: roughly 25 months on ibrutinib. Sequencing used PBMCs, obtained after 24 months of ibrutinib treatment. These receptors all stem from a human donor with chronic lymphocytic leukemia.

V gene TRBV6-5 combines with J gene TRBJ1-1, with a tentative D call TRBD1 (5 bases). Deletions cut 0 bases from V and 6 bases from J, with 8 bases between. The germline V gene has CDR1 MNHEY and CDR2 SVGAGI. There are 13 residues in the CDR3. The CDR3 DNA reads as TGTGCCAGCAGTTACTCACCGGGGGCTGAAGCTTTCTTT. Its protein is CASSYSPGAEAFF.

The chain is built from TRBV27 and TRBJ1-5; 7 nucleotides align to TRBD1. The CDR3 is 15 residues long. V lost 6 bases to trimming and J lost 8 bases; unmatched junction nucleotides: 13. Per the germline V gene, CDR1 is MNHEY and CDR2 is SMNVEV (reference sequence). CDR3 DNA: TGTGCCAGCAGACAGACAGGGCGAGGGAGGGAGCCCCAGCATTTT. Its translation: CASRQTGRGREPQHF.